This T cell receptor beta chain was captured by sequencing in a study of PD-L1 blockade in urothelial cancer. For the study at large: Patients initiated atezolizumab around 2014 at 1,200 mg intravenously every 3 weeks.

This CDR3 has 14 amino acids. From germline, CDR1 is MNHNS and CDR2 SASEGT. Trimming shortened V by 6 bases and J by 0 bases, and 11 bases separated the two germline ends. Regarding time point: peripheral blood 6 weeks after treatment start. This clone was detected once. Its specificity is unknown. The method was immunoSEQ multiplex PCR; TCRdb's version includes in-frame clones alone and lacks a portion of them. The sample has some 120,000 clones, around nine tenths seen once; the top ten hold more than 1.5%. Whole-study findings and limits: When measured at 3 weeks, tumor-associated blood clones expanded more in durable-benefit patients.

The receptor was derived from a man in his 60s with urothelial cancer. The sample was PBMCs, taken around atezolizumab (anti-PD-L1) treatment. The chain links TRBV6-1 to TRBJ1-1; a possible D gene is TRBD1 (6 bases). DNA of the CDR3: TGTGCCAGCAGCCCCGGGACATTGAACACTGAAGCTTTCTTT. Protein product: CASSPGTLNTEAFF.